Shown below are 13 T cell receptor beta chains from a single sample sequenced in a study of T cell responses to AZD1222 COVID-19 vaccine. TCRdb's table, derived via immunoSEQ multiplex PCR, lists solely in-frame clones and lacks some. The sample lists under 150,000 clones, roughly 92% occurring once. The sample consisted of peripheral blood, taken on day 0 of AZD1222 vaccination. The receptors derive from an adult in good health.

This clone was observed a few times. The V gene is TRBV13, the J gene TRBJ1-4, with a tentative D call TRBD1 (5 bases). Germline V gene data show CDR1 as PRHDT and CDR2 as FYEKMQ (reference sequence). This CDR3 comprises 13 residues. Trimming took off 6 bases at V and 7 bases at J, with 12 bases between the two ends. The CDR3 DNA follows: TGTGCCAGCAGGCAGGGAAGAGTTGAAAAACTGTTTTTT. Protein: CASRQGRVEKLFF.

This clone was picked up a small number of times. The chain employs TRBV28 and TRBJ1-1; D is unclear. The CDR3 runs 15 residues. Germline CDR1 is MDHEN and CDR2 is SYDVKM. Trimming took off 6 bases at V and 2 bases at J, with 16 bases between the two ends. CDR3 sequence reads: CASSPFGRINTEAFF. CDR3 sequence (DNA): TGTGCCAGCAGCCCCTTCGGTCGGATTAACACTGAAGCTTTCTTT.

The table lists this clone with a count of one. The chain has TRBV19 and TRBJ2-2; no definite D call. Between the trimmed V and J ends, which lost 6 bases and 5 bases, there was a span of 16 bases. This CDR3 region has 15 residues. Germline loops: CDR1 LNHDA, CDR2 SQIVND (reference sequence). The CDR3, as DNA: TGTGCCAGTAGGCTCCGGGCCCTGGGGACCGGGGAGCTGTTTTTT. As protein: CASRLRALGTGELFF.

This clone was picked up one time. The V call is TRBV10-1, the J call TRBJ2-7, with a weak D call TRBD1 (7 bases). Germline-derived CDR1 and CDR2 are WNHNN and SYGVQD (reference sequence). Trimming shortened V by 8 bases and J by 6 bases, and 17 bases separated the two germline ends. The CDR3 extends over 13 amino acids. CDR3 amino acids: CASRAGGSIEQYF. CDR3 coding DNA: TGCGCCAGCCGGGCAGGGGGGAGCATCGAGCAGTACTTC.

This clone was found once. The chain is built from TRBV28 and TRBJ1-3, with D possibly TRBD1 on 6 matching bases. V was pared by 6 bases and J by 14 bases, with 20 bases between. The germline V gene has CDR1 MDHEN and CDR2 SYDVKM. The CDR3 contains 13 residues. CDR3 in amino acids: CASRVQGVGRLYF. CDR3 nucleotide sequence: TGTGCCAGCAGGGTACAGGGAGTGGGACGGCTATATTTT.

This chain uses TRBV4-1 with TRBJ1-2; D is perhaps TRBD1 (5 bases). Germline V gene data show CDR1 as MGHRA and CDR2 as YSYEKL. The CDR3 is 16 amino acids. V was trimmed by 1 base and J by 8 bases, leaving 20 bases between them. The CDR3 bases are TGCGCCAGCAGCCAAGCCGGGCAGGGTTTATCTCGGGGCTACACCTTC. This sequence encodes CASSQAGQGLSRGYTF.

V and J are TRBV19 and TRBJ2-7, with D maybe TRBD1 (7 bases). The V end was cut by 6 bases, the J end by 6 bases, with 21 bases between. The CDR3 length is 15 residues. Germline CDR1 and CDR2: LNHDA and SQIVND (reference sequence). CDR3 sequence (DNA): TGTGCCAGTAGCCCTCCGGGCAGGGGGGCTGTCGAGCAGTACTTC. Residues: CASSPPGRGAVEQYF.

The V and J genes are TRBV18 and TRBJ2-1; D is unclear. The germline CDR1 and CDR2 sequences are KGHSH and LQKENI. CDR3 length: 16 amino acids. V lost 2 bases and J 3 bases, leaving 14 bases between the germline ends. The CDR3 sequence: CASSPLSPRGYNEQFF. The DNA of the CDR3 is TGTGCCAGCTCACCATTAAGCCCCCGTGGCTACAATGAGCAGTTCTTC.

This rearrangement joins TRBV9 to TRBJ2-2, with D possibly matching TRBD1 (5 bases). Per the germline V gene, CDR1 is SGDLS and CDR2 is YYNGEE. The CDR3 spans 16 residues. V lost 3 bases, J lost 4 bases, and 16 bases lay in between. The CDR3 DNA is TGTGCCAGCAGCGGAGATATGGGGCTACGCACCGGGGAGCTGTTTTTT. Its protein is CASSGDMGLRTGELFF.

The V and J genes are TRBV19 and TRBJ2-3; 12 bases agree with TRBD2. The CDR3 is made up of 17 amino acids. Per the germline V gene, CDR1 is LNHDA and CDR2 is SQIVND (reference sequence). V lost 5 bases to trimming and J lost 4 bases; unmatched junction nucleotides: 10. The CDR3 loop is CASSPTSGSVGADTQYF. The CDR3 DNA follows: TGTGCCAGTAGTCCGACTAGCGGGAGTGTTGGCGCAGATACGCAGTATTTT.

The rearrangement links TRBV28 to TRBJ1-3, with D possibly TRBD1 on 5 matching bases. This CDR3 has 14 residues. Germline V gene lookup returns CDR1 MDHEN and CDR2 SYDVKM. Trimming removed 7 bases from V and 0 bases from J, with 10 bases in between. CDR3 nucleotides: TGTGCCAGCACGGGGGATTTCTCTGGAAACACCATATATTTT. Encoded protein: CASTGDFSGNTIYF.

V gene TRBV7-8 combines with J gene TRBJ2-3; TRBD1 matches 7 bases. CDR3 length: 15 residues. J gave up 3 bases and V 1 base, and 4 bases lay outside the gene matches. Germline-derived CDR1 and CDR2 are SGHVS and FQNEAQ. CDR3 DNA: TGTGCCAGCAGCTTAGTGGGCAGGGGGACAGATACGCAGTATTTT. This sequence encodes CASSLVGRGTDTQYF.

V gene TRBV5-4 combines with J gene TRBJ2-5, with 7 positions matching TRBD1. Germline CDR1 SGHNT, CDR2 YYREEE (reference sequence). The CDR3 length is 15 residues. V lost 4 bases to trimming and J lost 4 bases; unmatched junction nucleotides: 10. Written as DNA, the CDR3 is TGTGCCAGCAGCCAAACCAGGGGGAATGGAGAGACCCAGTACTTC. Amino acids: CASSQTRGNGETQYF.